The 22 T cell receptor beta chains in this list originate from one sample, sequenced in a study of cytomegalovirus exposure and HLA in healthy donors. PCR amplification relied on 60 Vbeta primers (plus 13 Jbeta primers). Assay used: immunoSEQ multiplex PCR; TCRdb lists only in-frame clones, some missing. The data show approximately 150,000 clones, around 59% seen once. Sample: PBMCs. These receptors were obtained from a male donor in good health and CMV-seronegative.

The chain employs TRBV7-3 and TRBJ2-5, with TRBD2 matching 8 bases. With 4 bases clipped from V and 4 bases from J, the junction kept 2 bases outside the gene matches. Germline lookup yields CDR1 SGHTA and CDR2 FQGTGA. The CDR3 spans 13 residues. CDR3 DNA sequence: TGTGCCAGCAGCTCCCGGGGGGGAGAGACCCAGTACTTC. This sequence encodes CASSSRGGETQYF.

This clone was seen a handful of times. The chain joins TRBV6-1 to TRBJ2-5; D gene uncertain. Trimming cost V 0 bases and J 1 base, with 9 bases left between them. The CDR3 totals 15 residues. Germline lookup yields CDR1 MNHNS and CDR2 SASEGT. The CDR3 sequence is CASSEAQGVQETQYF. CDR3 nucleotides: TGTGCCAGCAGTGAAGCACAAGGAGTCCAAGAGACCCAGTACTTC.

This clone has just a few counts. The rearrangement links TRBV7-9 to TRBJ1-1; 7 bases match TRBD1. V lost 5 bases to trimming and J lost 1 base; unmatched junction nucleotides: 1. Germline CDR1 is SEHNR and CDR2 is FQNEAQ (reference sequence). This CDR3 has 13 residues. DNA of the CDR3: TGTGCCAGCAGCCGGACAGGGAACACTGAAGCTTTCTTT. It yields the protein CASSRTGNTEAFF.

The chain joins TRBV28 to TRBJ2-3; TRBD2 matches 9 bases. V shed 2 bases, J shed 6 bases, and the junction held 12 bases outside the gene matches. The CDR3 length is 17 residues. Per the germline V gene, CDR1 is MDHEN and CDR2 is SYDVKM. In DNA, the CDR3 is TGTGCCAGCAGTTTACGTAGCGGGGGCGCAGTAGGGGATACGCAGTATTTT. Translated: CASSLRSGGAVGDTQYF.

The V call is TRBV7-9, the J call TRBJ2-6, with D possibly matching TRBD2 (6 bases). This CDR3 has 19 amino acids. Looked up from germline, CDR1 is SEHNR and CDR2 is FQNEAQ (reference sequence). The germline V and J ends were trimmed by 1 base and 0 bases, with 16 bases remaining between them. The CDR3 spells CASSLGLGGISSGANVLTF. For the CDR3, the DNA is TGTGCCAGCAGCTTAGGTCTTGGGGGGATAAGCTCTGGGGCCAACGTCCTGACTTTC.

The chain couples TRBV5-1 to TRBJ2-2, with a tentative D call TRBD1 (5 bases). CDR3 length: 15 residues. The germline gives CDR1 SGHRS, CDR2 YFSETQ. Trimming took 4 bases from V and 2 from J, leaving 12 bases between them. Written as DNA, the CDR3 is TGCGCCAGCAGCCTGCTAGGACAAAACACCGGGGAGCTGTTTTTT. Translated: CASSLLGQNTGELFF. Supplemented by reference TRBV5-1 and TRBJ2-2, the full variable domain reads KAGVTQTPRYLIKTRGQQVTLSCSPISGHRSVSWYQQTPGQGLQFLFEYFSETQRNKGNFPGRFSGRQFSNSRSEMNVSTLELGDSALYLCASSLLGQNTGELFFGEGSRLTVL.

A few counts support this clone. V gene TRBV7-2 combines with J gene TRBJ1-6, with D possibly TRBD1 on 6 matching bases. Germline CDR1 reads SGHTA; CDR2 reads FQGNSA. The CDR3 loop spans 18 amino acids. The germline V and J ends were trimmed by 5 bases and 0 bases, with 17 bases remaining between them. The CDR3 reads CASSHPLQGFSYNSPLHF. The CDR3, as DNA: TGTGCCAGCAGCCATCCCTTACAGGGTTTCTCCTATAATTCACCCCTCCACTTT.

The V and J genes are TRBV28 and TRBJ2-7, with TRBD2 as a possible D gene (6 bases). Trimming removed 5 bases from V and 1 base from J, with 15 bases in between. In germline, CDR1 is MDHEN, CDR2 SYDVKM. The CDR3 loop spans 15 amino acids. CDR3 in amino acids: CASSPRGILSYEQYF. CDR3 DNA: TGTGCCAGCAGTCCACGGGGGATTTTGTCCTACGAGCAGTACTTC.

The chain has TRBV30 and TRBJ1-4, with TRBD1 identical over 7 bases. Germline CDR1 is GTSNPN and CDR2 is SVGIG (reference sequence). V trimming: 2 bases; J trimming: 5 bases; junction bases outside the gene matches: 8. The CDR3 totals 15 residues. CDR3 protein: CAWSSYWDSNEKLFF. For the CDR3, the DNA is TGTGCCTGGAGTAGTTATTGGGACAGCAATGAAAAACTGTTTTTT.

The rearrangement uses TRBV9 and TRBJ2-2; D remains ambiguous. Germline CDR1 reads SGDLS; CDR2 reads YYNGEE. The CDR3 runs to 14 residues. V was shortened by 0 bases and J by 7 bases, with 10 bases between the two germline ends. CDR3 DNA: TGTGCCAGCAGCGTAGATCCTGGCAGCGGGGAGCTGTTTTTT. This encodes CASSVDPGSGELFF.

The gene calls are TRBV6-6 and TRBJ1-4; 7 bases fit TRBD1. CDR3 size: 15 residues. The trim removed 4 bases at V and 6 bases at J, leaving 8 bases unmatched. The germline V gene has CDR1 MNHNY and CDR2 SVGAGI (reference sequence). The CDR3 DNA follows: TGTGCCAGCAGTTTTCCGCAGGGGGTCGATGAAAAACTGTTTTTT. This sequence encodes CASSFPQGVDEKLFF.

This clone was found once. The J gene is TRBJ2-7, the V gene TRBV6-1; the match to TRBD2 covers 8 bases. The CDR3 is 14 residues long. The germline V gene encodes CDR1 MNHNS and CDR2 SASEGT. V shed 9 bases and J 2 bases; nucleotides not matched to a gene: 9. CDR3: CASYDSGITYEQYF. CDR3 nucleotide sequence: TGTGCCAGTTATGATAGCGGGATTACCTACGAGCAGTACTTC.

In DNA form, the CDR3 reads TGTGCCAGCAGTGAACTCCCAACAACAGGGGATCAGCCCCAGCATTTT. Translating gives CASSELPTTGDQPQHF. V is TRBV6-1 and J is TRBJ1-5, with TRBD1 matching over 7 bases. V shed 2 bases, J shed 5 bases, and the junction held 9 bases outside the gene matches. CDR1 MNHNS and CDR2 SASEGT come from the germline V gene. The CDR3 sequence is 16 residues long.

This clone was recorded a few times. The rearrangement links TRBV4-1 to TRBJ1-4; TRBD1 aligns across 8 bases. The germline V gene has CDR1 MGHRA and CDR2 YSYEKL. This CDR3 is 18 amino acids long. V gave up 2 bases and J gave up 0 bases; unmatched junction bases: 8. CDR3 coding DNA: TGCGCCAGCAGCCAACGACCCCCGGGACAGGCAACTAATGAAAAACTGTTTTTT. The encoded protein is CASSQRPPGQATNEKLFF.

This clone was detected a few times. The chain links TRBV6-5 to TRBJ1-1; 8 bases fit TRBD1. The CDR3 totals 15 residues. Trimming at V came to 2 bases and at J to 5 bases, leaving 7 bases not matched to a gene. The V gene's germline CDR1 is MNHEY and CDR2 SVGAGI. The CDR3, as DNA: TGTGCCAGCAGTTACCGGACAGGGTGGGTTACTGAAGCTTTCTTT. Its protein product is CASSYRTGWVTEAFF.

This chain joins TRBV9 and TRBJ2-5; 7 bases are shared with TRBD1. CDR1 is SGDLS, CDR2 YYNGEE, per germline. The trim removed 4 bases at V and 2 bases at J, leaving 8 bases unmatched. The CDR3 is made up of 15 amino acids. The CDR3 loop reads CASSNRDREQETQYF. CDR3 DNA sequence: TGTGCCAGCAGCAATCGGGACAGAGAACAAGAGACCCAGTACTTC. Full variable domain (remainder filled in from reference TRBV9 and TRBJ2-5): DSGVTQTPKHLITATGQRVTLRCSPRSGDLSVYWYQQSLDQGLQFLIQYYNGEERAKGNILERFSAQQFPDLHSELNLSSLELGDSALYFCASSNRDREQETQYFGPGTRLLVL.

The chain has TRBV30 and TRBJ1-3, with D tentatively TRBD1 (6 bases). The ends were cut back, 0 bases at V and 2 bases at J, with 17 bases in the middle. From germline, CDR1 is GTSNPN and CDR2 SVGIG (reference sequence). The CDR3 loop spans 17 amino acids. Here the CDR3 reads CAWSVEGGRVPGNTIYF. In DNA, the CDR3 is TGTGCCTGGAGTGTAGAAGGGGGTCGGGTACCTGGAAACACCATATATTTT.

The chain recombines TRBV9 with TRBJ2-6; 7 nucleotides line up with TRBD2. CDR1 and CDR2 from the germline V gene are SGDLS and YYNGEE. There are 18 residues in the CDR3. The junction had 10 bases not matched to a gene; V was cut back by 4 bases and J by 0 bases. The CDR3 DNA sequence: TGTGCCAGCAGCCCCCGGGACTACCTAAGCTCTGGGGCCAACGTCCTGACTTTC. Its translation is CASSPRDYLSSGANVLTF.

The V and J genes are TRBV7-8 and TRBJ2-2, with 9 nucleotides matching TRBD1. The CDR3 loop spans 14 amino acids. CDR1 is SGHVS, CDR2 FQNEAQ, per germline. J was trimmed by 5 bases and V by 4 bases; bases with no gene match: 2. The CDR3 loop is CASSWDRVTGELFF. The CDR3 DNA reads TGTGCCAGCAGCTGGGACAGGGTGACCGGGGAGCTGTTTTTT.

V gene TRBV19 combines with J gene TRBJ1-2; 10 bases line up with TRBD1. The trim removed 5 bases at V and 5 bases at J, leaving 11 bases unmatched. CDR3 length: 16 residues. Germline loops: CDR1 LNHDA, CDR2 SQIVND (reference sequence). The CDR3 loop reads CASSSNGRDRGYGYTF. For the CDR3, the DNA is TGTGCCAGTAGTTCCAACGGAAGGGACAGGGGTTATGGCTACACCTTC.

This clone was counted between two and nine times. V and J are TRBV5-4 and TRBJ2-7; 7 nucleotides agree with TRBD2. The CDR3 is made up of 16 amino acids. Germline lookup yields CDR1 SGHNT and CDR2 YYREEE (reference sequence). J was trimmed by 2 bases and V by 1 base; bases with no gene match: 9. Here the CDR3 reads CASSLPGGRGTYEQYF. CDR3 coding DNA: TGTGCCAGCAGCTTGCCGGGGGGACGAGGGACCTACGAGCAGTACTTC.

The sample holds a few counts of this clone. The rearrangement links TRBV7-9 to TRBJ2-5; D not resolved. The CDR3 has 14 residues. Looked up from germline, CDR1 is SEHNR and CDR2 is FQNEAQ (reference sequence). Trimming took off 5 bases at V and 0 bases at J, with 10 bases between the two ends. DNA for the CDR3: TGTGCCAGCAGCGCGTCCCGGGACCAAGAGACCCAGTACTTC. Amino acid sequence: CASSASRDQETQYF. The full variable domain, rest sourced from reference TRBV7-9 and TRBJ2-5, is DTGVSQNPRHKITKRGQNVTFRCDPISEHNRLYWYRQTLGQGPEFLTYFQNEAQLEKSRLLSDRFSAERPKGSFSTLEIQRTEQGDSAMYLCASSASRDQETQYFGPGTRLLVL.